The next 21 T cell receptor beta chains were all read from a single sample in a study of shared clonotypes between healthy human individuals. The data were produced by immunoSEQ multiplex PCR, yet TCRdb's version contains in-frame clones alone and is incomplete. This sample has 1.6 million or so clones, with roughly 96% found just once. Input material: naive CD4+ T cells sorted from blood. Subset in this sample: CD45RA+ positively selected. These receptors were taken from a man younger than 45 in good health.

The rearrangement joins TRBV5-5 to TRBJ1-4, with D possibly matching TRBD1 (5 bases). Trimming removed 0 bases at V and 2 bases at J, with 8 bases between. The CDR3 consists of 15 residues. Per germline, CDR1 SGHKS and CDR2 YYEKEE (reference sequence). The CDR3 DNA follows: TGTGCCAGCAGCTTGGTTGGGGGGACTAATGAAAAACTGTTTTTT. Translation gives CASSLVGGTNEKLFF.

This chain connects TRBV7-2 to TRBJ2-1; D gene ambiguous. V lost 6 bases and J 9 bases, leaving 15 bases between the germline ends. The CDR3 has 13 amino acids. The germline V gene encodes CDR1 SGHTA and CDR2 FQGNSA. The CDR3 loop reads CASRKDRWTEQFF. The CDR3 nucleotides are TGTGCCAGCAGAAAAGACCGCTGGACTGAGCAGTTCTTC.

The chain recombines TRBV4-3 with TRBJ2-2; 7 bases agree with TRBD2. With 4 bases clipped from V and 7 bases from J, the junction kept 0 bases outside the gene matches. Germline lookup yields CDR1 LGHNA and CDR2 YSLEER. The CDR3 has 12 amino acids. CDR3 nucleotide sequence: TGCGCCAGCAGCCGGGGGGGCGGGGAGCTGTTTTTT. Translating it yields CASSRGGGELFF.

This clone has just one count. The genes are TRBV2 and TRBJ2-1, with 7 positions matching TRBD2. This CDR3 is built from 15 residues. In germline, CDR1 is SNHLY, CDR2 FYNNEI. With V trimmed by 4 bases and J by 1 base, 4 bases remained unmatched. The chain's CDR3 is CASSGVAGSYNEQFF. The CDR3 coding sequence is TGTGCCAGCAGTGGGGTAGCGGGTTCCTACAATGAGCAGTTCTTC.

The J gene is TRBJ2-6, the V gene TRBV15; D perhaps matches TRBD1 (8 bases). V lost 5 bases and J 1 base, leaving 24 bases between the germline ends. This CDR3 spans 20 amino acids. Germline V gives CDR1 LNHNV, CDR2 YYDKDF (reference sequence). In DNA form, the CDR3 reads TGTGCCACCAGCGGGGGAGGGTATGGCAGGGGGCCTTCTGGGGCCAACGTCCTGACTTTC. It is translated as CATSGGGYGRGPSGANVLTF. Variable domain in full (rest from reference TRBV15 and TRBJ2-6): DAMVIQNPRYQVTQFGKPVTLSCSQTLNHNVMYWYQQKSSQAPKLLFHYYDKDFNNEADTPDNFQSRRPNTSFCFLDIRSPGLGDTAMYLCATSGGGYGRGPSGANVLTFGAGSRLTVL.

The chain couples TRBV7-2 to TRBJ1-2; TRBD1 aligns across 8 bases. This CDR3 has 16 amino acids. The germline CDR1 and CDR2 sequences are SGHTA and FQGNSA. V shed 4 bases, J shed 2 bases, and the junction held 9 bases outside the gene matches. For the CDR3, the DNA is TGTGCCAGCAGCTCGGAAGCTAGGACAGGGAACTATGGCTACACCTTC. Its translation: CASSSEARTGNYGYTF.

The chain carries TRBV29-1 and TRBJ2-1, with TRBD2 identical over 9 bases. The length of the CDR3 is 18 residues. V trimming: 5 bases; J trimming: 2 bases; junction bases outside the gene matches: 16. Germline assignment: CDR1 SQVTM and CDR2 ANQGSEA. CDR3 coding DNA: TGCAGCGTTTTATATCGTGGCGGGAGGGGCACCCCCTACAATGAGCAGTTCTTC. It is translated as CSVLYRGGRGTPYNEQFF.

The chain links TRBV7-9 to TRBJ1-1, with 7 bases matching TRBD1. This CDR3 comprises 14 residues. J was trimmed by 0 bases and V by 5 bases; bases with no gene match: 3. Germline CDR1 reads SEHNR; CDR2 reads FQNEAQ (reference sequence). The CDR3 spells CASSKQGMNTEAFF. CDR3 bases: TGTGCCAGCAGCAAACAGGGGATGAACACTGAAGCTTTCTTT.

V is TRBV27 and J is TRBJ2-5, with D perhaps being TRBD1 or TRBD2 (5 bases each). The CDR3 is made up of 14 amino acids. Trimming left V 4 bases short and J 7 bases short, with 16 bases between. The germline V gene has CDR1 MNHEY and CDR2 SMNVEV (reference sequence). The CDR3 reads CASSSGDRRWTQYF. In nucleotides, the CDR3 is TGTGCCAGCAGTTCCGGGGACCGACGTTGGACCCAGTACTTC.

The chain carries TRBV7-7 and TRBJ2-7, with TRBD1 identical over 8 bases. The V and J ends lost 5 bases and 3 bases, in that order; junction bases with no gene match: 9. The CDR3 loop spans 15 amino acids. Germline CDR1 is SSHAT and CDR2 is FNYEAQ (reference sequence). CDR3 coding DNA: TGTGCCAGCAGCACCGGGACAGGAAAATACTACGAGCAGTACTTC. This codes for CASSTGTGKYYEQYF.

The chain carries TRBV5-1 and TRBJ2-1, with a tentative D call TRBD2 (5 bases). Germline V gene sequence: CDR1 SGHRS, CDR2 YFSETQ. The CDR3 is 14 amino acids. V lost 4 bases, J lost 6 bases, and 14 bases lay in between. The CDR3 protein is CASSQDAGLNEQFF. The CDR3 coding sequence is TGCGCCAGCAGCCAAGACGCGGGTCTCAATGAGCAGTTCTTC.

This chain links TRBV5-4 with TRBJ1-2, with TRBD1 as a possible D gene (5 bases). CDR1 SGHNT and CDR2 YYREEE come from the germline V gene (reference sequence). The CDR3 runs 15 residues. Trimming removed 4 bases at V and 14 bases at J, with 27 bases between. As DNA, the CDR3 is TGTGCCAGCAGCCCGGGACGTGAGTCAGCCACCAAAGGGACCTTC. Residues: CASSPGRESATKGTF.

V usage is TRBV14 and J usage is TRBJ1-1, with a possible D match to TRBD1 (6 bases). The V gene's germline CDR1 is SGHDN and CDR2 FVKESK. Between the trimmed V and J ends, which lost 1 base and 10 bases, there was a span of 16 bases. There are 14 residues in the CDR3. The CDR3 loop is CASSQVLGLRGAFF. The CDR3 region has the DNA TGTGCCAGCAGCCAAGTTCTCGGGCTCAGGGGAGCTTTCTTT.

The rearrangement uses TRBV7-9 and TRBJ1-4; perhaps TRBD1 as D (6 bases). This CDR3 is 16 amino acids long. Trimming cost V 5 bases and J 7 bases, with 20 bases left between them. Germline loops: CDR1 SEHNR, CDR2 FQNEAQ (reference sequence). CDR3 amino acids: CASSRPTGRVGEKLFF. The CDR3, as DNA: TGTGCCAGCAGCCGCCCCACAGGGAGGGTTGGTGAAAAACTGTTTTTT.

The chain couples TRBV5-4 to TRBJ2-6, with no clear D. The CDR3 is made up of 15 amino acids. V dropped 4 bases and J dropped 0 bases, with 8 bases sitting between them. The germline V gene has CDR1 SGHNT and CDR2 YYREEE (reference sequence). CDR3 nucleotide sequence: TGTGCCAGCAGCCCTGCGCGCTCTGGGGCCAACGTCCTGACTTTC. Its translation: CASSPARSGANVLTF.

The chain links TRBV28 to TRBJ1-2; no definite D call. Germline-derived CDR1 and CDR2 are MDHEN and SYDVKM. This CDR3 contains 14 residues. V was pared by 3 bases and J by 2 bases, with 10 bases between. For the CDR3, the DNA is TGTGCCAGCAGTTTTACCCGACAAAACTATGGCTACACCTTC. This gives the protein CASSFTRQNYGYTF.

The chain couples TRBV9 to TRBJ2-7; 12 bases map to TRBD2. Trimming at V came to 4 bases and at J to 6 bases, leaving 14 bases not matched to a gene. The CDR3 covers 17 residues. CDR1 SGDLS and CDR2 YYNGEE come from the germline V gene. CDR3 region: CASSPTPSLAGGLEQYF. The CDR3 DNA reads TGTGCCAGCAGCCCGACCCCCTCACTAGCGGGAGGACTCGAGCAGTACTTC.

The chain carries TRBV4-1 and TRBJ2-7; 8 positions match TRBD1. V dropped 4 bases and J dropped 4; count of bases not matched to a gene: 12. Germline V lookup: CDR1 MGHRA, CDR2 YSYEKL. The CDR3 runs to 16 residues. The CDR3 reads CASSLDPGTGRYEQYF. CDR3 sequence (DNA): TGCGCCAGCAGCCTCGATCCCGGGACAGGAAGGTACGAGCAGTACTTC.

V is TRBV5-5 and J is TRBJ2-7, with TRBD1 matching 10 bases. This CDR3 spans 16 amino acids. Germline V gene sequence: CDR1 SGHKS, CDR2 YYEKEE (reference sequence). The junction had 8 bases not matched to a gene; V was cut back by 1 base and J by 4 bases. CDR3 sequence (DNA): TGTGCCAGCAGCTTGTACGGGACAGGGGCTAGTTACGAGCAGTACTTC. As protein: CASSLYGTGASYEQYF.

The chain uses TRBV28 and TRBJ2-1, with 9 bases aligning to TRBD2. The CDR3 runs 14 residues. V was pared by 4 bases and J by 7 bases, with 5 bases of the junction left unmatched. In germline, CDR1 is MDHEN, CDR2 SYDVKM. CDR3 coding DNA: TGTGCCAGCAGTTCTGGTCTAGCGGGAAATGAGCAGTTCTTC. It specifies CASSSGLAGNEQFF.

This chain links TRBV10-3 with TRBJ2-2; 12 bases agree with TRBD2. J gave up 2 bases and V 2 bases, and 9 bases lay outside the gene matches. Germline-derived CDR1 and CDR2 are ENHRY and SYGVKD. The CDR3 loop spans 19 amino acids. CDR3 residues: CAISEVASGRVTNTGELFF. DNA of the CDR3: TGTGCCATCAGTGAGGTAGCTAGCGGGAGGGTAACCAACACCGGGGAGCTGTTTTTT.